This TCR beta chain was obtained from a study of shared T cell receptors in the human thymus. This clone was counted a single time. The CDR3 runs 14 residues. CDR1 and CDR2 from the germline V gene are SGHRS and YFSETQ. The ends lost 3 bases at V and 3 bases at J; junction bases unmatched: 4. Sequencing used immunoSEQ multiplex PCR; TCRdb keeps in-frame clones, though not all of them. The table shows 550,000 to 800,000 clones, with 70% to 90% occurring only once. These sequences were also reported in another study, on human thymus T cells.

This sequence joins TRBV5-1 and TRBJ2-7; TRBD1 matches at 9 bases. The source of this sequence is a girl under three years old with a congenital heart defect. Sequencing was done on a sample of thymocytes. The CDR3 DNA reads TGCGCCAGCAGCTCCGGGACAGGGAACTACGAGCAGTACTTC. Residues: CASSSGTGNYEQYF.